These 18 T cell receptor beta chains were sequenced from one sample in a study of beta chain features in type 1 diabetes. Sequenced material consisted of expressed TCRB transcripts (all of the isolated RNA was reverse transcribed). Method: immunoSEQ multiplex PCR; TCRdb's copy keeps in-frame clones and lacks some. The sample has just over 600,000 clones, around 16% seen once; the top ten hold approximately 0.099%. Sequencing was carried out using naive CD4+ T cells from blood. These receptors were collected from a man between 18 and 35 years old in good health.

The J gene is TRBJ1-1, the V gene TRBV7-2; 7 bases map to TRBD1. V trimming: 4 bases; J trimming: 9 bases; junction bases outside the gene matches: 14. Looked up from germline, CDR1 is SGHTA and CDR2 is FQGNSA. The length of the CDR3 is 15 residues. The CDR3 coding sequence is TGTGCCAGCAGCTCAATGGACAGGTTAAGGGGGAAAGCTTTCTTT. Translated: CASSSMDRLRGKAFF.

Regarding this clone: Sequence at one end of the junction differs from germline and may be a read error. This chain uses TRBV7-2 with TRBJ1-1; D perhaps matches TRBD1 (6 bases). This CDR3 contains 13 residues. Germline values: CDR1 SGHTA, CDR2 FQGNSA. CDR3 residues: CASSAHRDTEVFF. Here the CDR3 DNA reads TGTGCCAGCAGCGCGCACAGGGACACTGAAGTTTTCTTT.

This clone was seen a few times. This chain joins TRBV5-4 and TRBJ2-3, with a tentative D call TRBD2 (5 bases). The V gene's germline CDR1 is SGHNT and CDR2 YYREEE (reference sequence). This CDR3 has 14 residues. V lost 4 bases to trimming and J lost 6 bases, with 15 bases between them. The CDR3 DNA reads as TGTGCCAGCAGCCCCCAGAGGGTTACGGATACGCAGTATTTT. It specifies CASSPQRVTDTQYF.

This chain uses TRBV20-1 with TRBJ2-7, with 7 positions matching TRBD1. Germline values: CDR1 DFQATT, CDR2 SNEGSKA (reference sequence). This CDR3 is built from 11 residues. Trimming at V came to 3 bases and at J to 6 bases, leaving 2 bases not matched to a gene. The CDR3 DNA sequence: TGCAGTGCTAGGACAGGGCTCGAGCAGTACTTC. It is translated as CSARTGLEQYF.

This clone turned up a few times. This rearrangement joins TRBV10-3 to TRBJ1-1, with D hard to call. The CDR3 has 14 amino acids. The V and J ends lost 11 bases and 4 bases respectively, with 20 bases between them. Germline V gene lookup returns CDR1 ENHRY and CDR2 SYGVKD. This chain's CDR3 is CAAGATSRSTEAFF. In DNA, the CDR3 is TGTGCCGCAGGCGCCACTTCGCGGAGCACTGAAGCTTTCTTT.

J is TRBJ2-2 and V is TRBV30, with D unresolved. The V end lost 4 bases, the J end lost 3 bases, and 6 bases lay between the germline ends. Germline V gene data show CDR1 as GTSNPN and CDR2 as SVGIG (reference sequence). CDR3 length equals 12 residues. The CDR3 coding sequence is TGTGCCTGGACTAAGTACACCGGGGAGCTGTTTTTT. This codes for CAWTKYTGELFF.

The V and J genes are TRBV9 and TRBJ2-6; D gene unclear. The CDR3 length is 15 residues. V lost 2 bases, J lost 2 bases, and 8 bases lay in between. From germline, CDR1 is SGDLS and CDR2 YYNGEE. CDR3 bases: TGTGCCAGCAGCGTGATGGGCCCTGGGGCCAACGTCCTGACTTTC. This gives the protein CASSVMGPGANVLTF. Full variable domain (remainder filled in from reference TRBV9 and TRBJ2-6): DSGVTQTPKHLITATGQRVTLRCSPRSGDLSVYWYQQSLDQGLQFLIQYYNGEERAKGNILERFSAQQFPDLHSELNLSSLELGDSALYFCASSVMGPGANVLTFGAGSRLTVL.

The gene calls are TRBV4-1 and TRBJ2-1; 7 bases line up with TRBD2. This CDR3 has 15 residues. With 1 base clipped from V and 4 bases from J, the junction kept 4 bases outside the gene matches. Looked up from germline, CDR1 is MGHRA and CDR2 is YSYEKL. The DNA of the CDR3 is TGCGCCAGCAGCCAAGTAGGCGGGAGTTACAATGAGCAGTTCTTC. Encoded protein: CASSQVGGSYNEQFF.

The chain combines TRBV4-3 with TRBJ1-5; 12 bases align to TRBD1. The trim removed 1 base at V and 3 bases at J, leaving 7 bases unmatched. Germline lookup yields CDR1 LGHNA and CDR2 YSLEER. The CDR3 totals 18 residues. The chain's CDR3 is CASSQGWGQGAYNQPQHF. CDR3 sequence (DNA): TGCGCCAGCAGCCAAGGATGGGGACAGGGGGCGTACAATCAGCCCCAGCATTTT.

As regards this clone: The junction does not match germline at one end; this may be a read error. The V gene is TRBV30, the J gene TRBJ1-4, with a weak D call TRBD1 (5 bases). Germline CDR1 reads GTSNPN; CDR2 reads SVGIG (reference sequence). CDR3 size: 18 residues. The CDR3 coding sequence is TGTGCCTGGAGCGGCTATCGGGGGAGAGGGCAAAGGAATGAAGAACTGTTTTTT. Amino acid sequence: CAWSGYRGRGQRNEELFF.

The V gene is TRBV10-3, the J gene TRBJ1-2; D is possibly TRBD1 (5 bases). There are 12 residues in the CDR3. Germline V CDR1 and CDR2: ENHRY, SYGVKD. Trimming took off 4 bases at V and 2 bases at J, with 5 bases between the two ends. The CDR3, as DNA: TGTGCCATCAGTGGGGACAACTATGGCTACACCTTC. Its translation is CAISGDNYGYTF.

This clone turned up a few times. The chain is built from TRBV11-2 and TRBJ2-2; the D gene is possibly TRBD1 (5 bases). The V and J ends lost 1 base and 6 bases respectively, with 6 bases between them. The CDR3 covers 13 residues. The germline CDR1 and CDR2 sequences are SGHAT and FQNNGV. CDR3 in amino acids: CASSLAGSGELFF. CDR3 in DNA: TGTGCCAGCAGCTTAGCAGGGTCCGGGGAGCTGTTTTTT.

The V and J genes are TRBV7-8 and TRBJ2-1; TRBD2 aligns across 14 bases. This CDR3 region has 17 residues. The ends lost 5 bases at V and 3 bases at J; junction bases unmatched: 6. Germline CDR1 SGHVS, CDR2 FQNEAQ. The CDR3 nucleotides are TGTGCCAGCAGCAAGGGACTAGCGGGAGCGCTCTACAATGAGCAGTTCTTC. This codes for CASSKGLAGALYNEQFF.

This clone occurred a few times. The J gene is TRBJ2-2, the V gene TRBV7-9; 9 bases are shared with TRBD1. The CDR3 totals 15 residues. With 4 bases clipped from V and 7 bases from J, the junction kept 7 bases outside the gene matches. Germline values: CDR1 SEHNR, CDR2 FQNEAQ (reference sequence). The CDR3 loop is CASSSRTGVVGELFF. The CDR3 DNA sequence: TGTGCCAGCAGCTCCCGGACAGGGGTTGTCGGGGAGCTGTTTTTT.

This clone was counted between two and nine times. The chain uses TRBV18 and TRBJ1-2; no definite D call. Germline-derived CDR1 and CDR2 are KGHSH and LQKENI. Trimming left V 1 base short and J 2 bases short, with 11 bases between. The length of the CDR3 is 15 residues. The CDR3 DNA follows: TGTGCCAGCTCACCACTTATCTCAGGAAACTATGGCTACACCTTC. This gives the protein CASSPLISGNYGYTF.

This clone has only a few counts. The same CDR3 can be traced to other DNA sequences in this sample. This CDR3 reads CAWRDRAHGYTF. CDR3 bases: TGTGCCTGGAGGGACAGGGCCCATGGCTACACCTTC. The V gene is TRBV30, the J gene TRBJ1-2, with 8 bases identical to TRBD1. The CDR3 covers 12 residues. V was pared by 3 bases and J by 6 bases, with 3 bases of the junction left unmatched. CDR1 is GTSNPN, CDR2 SVGIG, per germline (reference sequence).

This clone has just a few counts. The chain uses TRBV30 and TRBJ1-1, with D tentatively TRBD1 (5 bases). The germline V gene has CDR1 GTSNPN and CDR2 SVGIG (reference sequence). The V end lost 3 bases, the J end lost 1 base, and 18 bases lay between the germline ends. The CDR3 has 16 amino acids. The CDR3 here is CAWRVPPGGSNTEAFF. CDR3 bases: TGTGCCTGGAGAGTGCCCCCCGGGGGATCGAACACTGAAGCTTTCTTT.

This clone appeared a few times. The chain carries TRBV7-9 and TRBJ2-3; 8 nucleotides line up with TRBD2. Germline CDR1 reads SEHNR; CDR2 reads FQNEAQ (reference sequence). Trimming at V came to 4 bases and at J to 3 bases, leaving 12 bases not matched to a gene. This CDR3 spans 17 amino acids. DNA for the CDR3: TGTGCCAGCAGCTCGTTCGGGACTAGAATTAGGACAGATACGCAGTATTTT. Translated, it gives CASSSFGTRIRTDTQYF.